This T cell receptor beta chain originates from a study of T cell responses to AZD1222 COVID-19 vaccine. Points on this clone: Antigen: not known.

Broader study findings: Repertoires in all cases were sampled only once the peak T cell response had passed. Seropositive AZD1222 recipients at baseline numbered only five or six. Nearly half of spike-specific TCRs reportedly go after variant regions that carry no mutations. White British people made up most donors, females outnumbered males, and clonal diversity was possibly underestimated.

Using immunoSEQ multiplex PCR, the repertoire was profiled, and TCRdb retains in-frame clones only, with some absent. The repertoire includes more than 100,000 clones, approximately 84% of them detected once, and roughly a tenth sits in the top ten. Germline V lookup: CDR1 LNHDA, CDR2 SQIVND (reference sequence). V was clipped by 3 bases and J by 11 bases, with 7 bases between them. The CDR3 covers 11 residues. The J gene is TRBJ1-4, the V gene TRBV19; TRBD1 might be the D (5 bases). Sequences were derived from peripheral blood, sampled on day 0 of AZD1222 vaccination. The receptor's source is an adult in good health. For the CDR3, the DNA is TGTGCCAGTAGTATGGGGGGGAAACTGTTTTTT. Amino acids: CASSMGGKLFF.